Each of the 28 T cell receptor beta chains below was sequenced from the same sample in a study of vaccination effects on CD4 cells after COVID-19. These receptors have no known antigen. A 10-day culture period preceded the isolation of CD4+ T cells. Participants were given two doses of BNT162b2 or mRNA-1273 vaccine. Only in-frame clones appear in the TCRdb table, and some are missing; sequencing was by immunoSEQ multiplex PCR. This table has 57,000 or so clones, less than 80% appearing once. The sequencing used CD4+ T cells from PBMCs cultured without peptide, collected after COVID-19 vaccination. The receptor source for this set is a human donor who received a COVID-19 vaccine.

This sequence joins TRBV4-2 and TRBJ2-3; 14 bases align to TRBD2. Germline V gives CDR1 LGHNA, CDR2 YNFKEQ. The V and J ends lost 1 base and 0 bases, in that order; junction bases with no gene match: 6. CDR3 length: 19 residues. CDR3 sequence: CASSQARTSGGTSTDTQYF. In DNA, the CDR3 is TGTGCCAGCAGCCAAGCCAGGACTAGCGGGGGGACGAGCACAGATACGCAGTATTTT.

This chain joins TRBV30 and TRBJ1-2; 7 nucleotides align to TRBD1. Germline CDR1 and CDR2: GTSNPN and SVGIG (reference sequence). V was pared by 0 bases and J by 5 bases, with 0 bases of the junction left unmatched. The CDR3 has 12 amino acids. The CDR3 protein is CAWSVQGYGYTF. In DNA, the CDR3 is TGTGCCTGGAGTGTACAGGGGTATGGCTACACCTTC.

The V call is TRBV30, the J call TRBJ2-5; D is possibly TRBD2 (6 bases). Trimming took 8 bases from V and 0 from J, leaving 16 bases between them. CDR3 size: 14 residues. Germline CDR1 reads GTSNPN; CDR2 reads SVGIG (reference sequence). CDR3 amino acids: CAGSSGLYQETQYF. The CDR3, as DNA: TGTGCCGGAAGTAGCGGCCTGTACCAAGAGACCCAGTACTTC.

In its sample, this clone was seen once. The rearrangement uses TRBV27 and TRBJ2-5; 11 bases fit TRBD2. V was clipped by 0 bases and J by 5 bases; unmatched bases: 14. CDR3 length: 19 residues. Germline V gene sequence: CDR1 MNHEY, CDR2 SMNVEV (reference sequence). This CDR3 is CASSLSPYSGRAGAETQYF. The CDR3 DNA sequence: TGTGCCAGCAGTTTATCGCCTTATAGCGGGAGGGCCGGAGCGGAGACCCAGTACTTC.

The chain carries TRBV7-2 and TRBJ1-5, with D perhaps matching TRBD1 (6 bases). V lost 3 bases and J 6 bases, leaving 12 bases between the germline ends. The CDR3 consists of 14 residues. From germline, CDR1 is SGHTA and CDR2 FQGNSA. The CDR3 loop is CASSLGRGSQPQHF. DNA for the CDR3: TGTGCCAGCAGCTTGGGCAGGGGAAGTCAGCCCCAGCATTTT.

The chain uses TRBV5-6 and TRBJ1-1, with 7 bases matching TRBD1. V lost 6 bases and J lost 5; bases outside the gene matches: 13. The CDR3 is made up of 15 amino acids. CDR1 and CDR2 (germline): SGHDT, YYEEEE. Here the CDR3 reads CASTRQRGLGTEAFF. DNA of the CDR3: TGTGCCAGCACCCGACAGAGGGGGCTAGGGACTGAAGCTTTCTTT.

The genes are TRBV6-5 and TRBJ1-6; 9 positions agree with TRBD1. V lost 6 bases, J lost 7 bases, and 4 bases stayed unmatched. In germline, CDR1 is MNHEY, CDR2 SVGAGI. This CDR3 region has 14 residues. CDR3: CASRRTGANSPLHF. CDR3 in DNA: TGTGCCAGCAGACGGACAGGGGCAAATTCACCCCTCCACTTT.

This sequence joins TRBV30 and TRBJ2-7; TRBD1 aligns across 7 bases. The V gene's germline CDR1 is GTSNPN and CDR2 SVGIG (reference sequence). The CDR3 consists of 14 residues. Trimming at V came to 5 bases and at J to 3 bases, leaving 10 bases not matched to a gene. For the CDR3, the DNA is TGTGCCTGGGAATTAGGGGGCAGGGTCTACGAGCAGTACTTC. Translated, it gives CAWELGGRVYEQYF.

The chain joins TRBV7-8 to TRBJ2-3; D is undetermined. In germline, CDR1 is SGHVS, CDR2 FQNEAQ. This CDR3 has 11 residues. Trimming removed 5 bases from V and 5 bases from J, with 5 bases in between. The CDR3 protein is CASSQRDTQYF. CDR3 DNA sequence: TGTGCCAGCAGCCAGAGAGATACGCAGTATTTT. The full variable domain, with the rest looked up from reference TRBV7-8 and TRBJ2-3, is GAGVSQSPRYKVAKRGQDVALRCDPISGHVSLFWYQQALGQGPEFLTYFQNEAQLDKSGLPSDRFFAERPEGSVSTLKIQRTQQEDSAVYLCASSQRDTQYFGPGTRLTVL.

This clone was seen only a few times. In DNA form, the CDR3 reads TGTGCCAGCACCGACGGGGCCGAGAGGATACTAAGCTATGGCTACACCTTC. Translation gives CASTDGAERILSYGYTF. The chain combines TRBV7-9 with TRBJ1-2, with a weak D call TRBD1 (5 bases). Germline V gives CDR1 SEHNR, CDR2 FQNEAQ (reference sequence). The CDR3 runs 17 residues. Deletions cut 7 bases from V and 4 bases from J, with 25 bases between.

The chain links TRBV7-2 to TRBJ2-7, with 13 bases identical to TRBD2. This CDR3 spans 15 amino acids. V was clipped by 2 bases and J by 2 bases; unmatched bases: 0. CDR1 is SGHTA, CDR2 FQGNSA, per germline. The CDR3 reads CASSLTSGGAYEQYF. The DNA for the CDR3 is TGTGCCAGCAGCTTAACTAGCGGGGGGGCCTACGAGCAGTACTTC.

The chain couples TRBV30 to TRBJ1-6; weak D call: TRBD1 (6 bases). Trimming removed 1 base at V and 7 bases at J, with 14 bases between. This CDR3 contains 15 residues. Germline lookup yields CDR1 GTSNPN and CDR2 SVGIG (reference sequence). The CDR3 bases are TGTGCCTGGAGTGACGGGGGCCCGGTGAATTCACCCCTCCACTTT. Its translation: CAWSDGGPVNSPLHF.

As DNA, the CDR3 is TGCAGCGCAAGGACTAGCGCGATGAACACCGGGGAGCTGTTTTTT. Its translation is CSARTSAMNTGELFF. This sequence joins TRBV29-1 and TRBJ2-2; 9 bases are shared with TRBD2. The ends lost 7 bases at V and 1 base at J; junction bases unmatched: 7. The CDR3 sequence is 15 residues long. Per the germline V gene, CDR1 is SQVTM and CDR2 is ANQGSEA.

The CDR3 coding sequence is TGTGCCAGCAGCCGGGGGGGGTCGTCCACTGAAGCTTTCTTT. Its protein product is CASSRGGSSTEAFF. This chain uses TRBV3-1 (or the pseudogene TRBV3-2) with TRBJ1-1; tentatively, D is TRBD1 (5 bases). Germline-derived CDR1 and CDR2 are LGHDT and YNNKEL (reference sequence). The CDR3 sequence is 14 residues long. Trimming took off 4 bases at V and 4 bases at J, with 13 bases between the two ends.

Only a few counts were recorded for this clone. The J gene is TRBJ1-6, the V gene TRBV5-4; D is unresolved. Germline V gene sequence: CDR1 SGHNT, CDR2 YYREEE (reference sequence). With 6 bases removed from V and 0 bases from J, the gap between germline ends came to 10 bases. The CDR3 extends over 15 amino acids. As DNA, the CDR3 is TGTGCCAGCACCAGTTACAGCTCCTATAATTCACCCCTCCACTTT. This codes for CASTSYSSYNSPLHF.

The CDR3 nucleotides read TGTGCCAGTAGTATTTGGGGGCGCGGCACTGAAGCTTTCTTT. Protein: CASSIWGRGTEAFF. J is TRBJ1-1 and V is TRBV19; maybe TRBD1 (6 bases). This CDR3 contains 14 residues. V dropped 3 bases and J dropped 4 bases, with 12 bases sitting between them. The germline V gene encodes CDR1 LNHDA and CDR2 SQIVND (reference sequence).

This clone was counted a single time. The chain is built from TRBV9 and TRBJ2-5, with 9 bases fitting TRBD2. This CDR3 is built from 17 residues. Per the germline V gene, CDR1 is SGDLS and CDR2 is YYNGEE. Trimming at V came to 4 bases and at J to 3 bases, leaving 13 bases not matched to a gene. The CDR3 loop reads CASSPTRGVAGEETQYF. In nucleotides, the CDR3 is TGTGCCAGCAGCCCTACCCGCGGGGTAGCGGGGGAAGAGACCCAGTACTTC.

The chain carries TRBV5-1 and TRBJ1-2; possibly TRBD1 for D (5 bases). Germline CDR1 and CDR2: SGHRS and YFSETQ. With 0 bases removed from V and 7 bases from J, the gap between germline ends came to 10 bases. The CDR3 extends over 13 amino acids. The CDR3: CASSLVRDAGYTF. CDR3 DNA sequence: TGCGCCAGCAGCTTGGTAAGGGACGCTGGCTACACCTTC.

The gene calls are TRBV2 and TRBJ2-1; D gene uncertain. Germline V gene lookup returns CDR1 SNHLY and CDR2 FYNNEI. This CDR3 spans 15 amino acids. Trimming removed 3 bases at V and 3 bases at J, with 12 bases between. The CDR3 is CASSDSERHYNEQFF. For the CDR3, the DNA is TGTGCCAGCAGTGATTCAGAGCGACACTACAATGAGCAGTTCTTC. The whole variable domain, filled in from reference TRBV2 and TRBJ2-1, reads EPEVTQTPSHQVTQMGQEVILRCVPISNHLYFYWYRQILGQKVEFLVSFYNNEISEKSEIFDDQFSVERPDGSNFTLKIRSTKLEDSAMYFCASSDSERHYNEQFFGPGTRLTVL.

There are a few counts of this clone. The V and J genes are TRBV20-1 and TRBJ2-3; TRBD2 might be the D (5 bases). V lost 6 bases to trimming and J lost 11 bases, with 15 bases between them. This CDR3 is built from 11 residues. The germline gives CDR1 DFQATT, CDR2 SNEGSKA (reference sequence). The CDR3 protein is CSAESGIGQYF. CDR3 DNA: TGCAGTGCCGAATCCGGGATCGGGCAGTATTTT.

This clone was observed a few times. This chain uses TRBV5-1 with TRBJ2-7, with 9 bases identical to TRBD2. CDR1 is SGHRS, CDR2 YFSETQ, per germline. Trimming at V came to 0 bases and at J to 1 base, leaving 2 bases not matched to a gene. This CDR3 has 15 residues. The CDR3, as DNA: TGCGCCAGCAGCTTGGAGACTAGCGGTTCCTACGAGCAGTACTTC. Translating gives CASSLETSGSYEQYF.

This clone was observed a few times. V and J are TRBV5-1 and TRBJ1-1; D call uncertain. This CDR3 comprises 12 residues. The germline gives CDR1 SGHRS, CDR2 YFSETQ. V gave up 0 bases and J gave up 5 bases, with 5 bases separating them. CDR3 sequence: CASSLEATEAFF. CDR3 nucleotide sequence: TGCGCCAGCAGCTTGGAGGCTACTGAAGCTTTCTTT. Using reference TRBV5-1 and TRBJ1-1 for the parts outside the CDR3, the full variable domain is KAGVTQTPRYLIKTRGQQVTLSCSPISGHRSVSWYQQTPGQGLQFLFEYFSETQRNKGNFPGRFSGRQFSNSRSEMNVSTLELGDSALYLCASSLEATEAFFGQGTRLTVV.

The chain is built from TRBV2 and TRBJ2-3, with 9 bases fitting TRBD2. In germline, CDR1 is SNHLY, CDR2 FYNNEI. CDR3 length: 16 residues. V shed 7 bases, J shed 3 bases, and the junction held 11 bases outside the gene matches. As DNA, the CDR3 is TGTGCCAGCACCCGTCCCGCGGGAGGGCGGACAGATACGCAGTATTTT. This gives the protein CASTRPAGGRTDTQYF.

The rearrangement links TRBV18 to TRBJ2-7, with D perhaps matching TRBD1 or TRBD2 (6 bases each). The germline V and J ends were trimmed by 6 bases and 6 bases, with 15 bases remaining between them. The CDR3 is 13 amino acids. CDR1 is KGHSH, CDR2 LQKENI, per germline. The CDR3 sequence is CASSGDGGREQYF. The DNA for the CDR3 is TGTGCCAGCTCGGGGGACGGGGGCCGCGAGCAGTACTTC.

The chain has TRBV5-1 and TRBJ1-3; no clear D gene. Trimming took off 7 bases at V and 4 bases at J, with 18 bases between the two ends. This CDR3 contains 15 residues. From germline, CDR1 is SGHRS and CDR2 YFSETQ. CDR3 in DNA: TGCGCCAGCTCCCCGGATTTTGGCTCCGGAAACACCATATATTTT. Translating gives CASSPDFGSGNTIYF.

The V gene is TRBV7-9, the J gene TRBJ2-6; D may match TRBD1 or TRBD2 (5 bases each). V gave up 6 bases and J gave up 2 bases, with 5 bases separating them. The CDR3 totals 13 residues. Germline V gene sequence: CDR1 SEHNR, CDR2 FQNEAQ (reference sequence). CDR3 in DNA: TGTGCCAGCAGGGGGGCTGGGGCCAACGTCCTGACTTTC. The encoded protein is CASRGAGANVLTF.

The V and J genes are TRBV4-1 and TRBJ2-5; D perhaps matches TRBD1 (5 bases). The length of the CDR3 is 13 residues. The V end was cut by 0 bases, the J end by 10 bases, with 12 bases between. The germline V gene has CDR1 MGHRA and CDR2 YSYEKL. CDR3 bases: TGCGCCAGCAGCCAAGATCTAGGGGCTGACCAGTACTTC. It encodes CASSQDLGADQYF.

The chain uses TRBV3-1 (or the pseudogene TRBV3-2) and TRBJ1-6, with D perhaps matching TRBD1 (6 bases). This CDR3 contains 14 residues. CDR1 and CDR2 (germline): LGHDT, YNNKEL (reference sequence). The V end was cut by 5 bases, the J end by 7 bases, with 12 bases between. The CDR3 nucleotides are TGTGCCAGCAGCACAGGGCTCCGGAATTCACCCCTCCACTTT. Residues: CASSTGLRNSPLHF.